The 4 T cell receptor beta chains listed next were all sequenced from one sample in a study of T cells in Graves' hyperthyroidism and ophthalmopathy. Authors of the study amplified TCR beta CDR3 regions from RNA transcripts. TCR CDR3 regions were first amplified by RT-PCR with HTBI primers. In TCRdb, the multiplex PCR reads were re-called with MiXCR into one record per CDR3 protein. The sample has roughly 660,000 distinct CDR3 sequences, around 16% seen once; the top ten hold about 16%. Sequencing input: blood. These receptors all stem from a man aged 45-60 years with Graves' hyperthyroidism.

Only a few counts were recorded for this clonotype. V gene TRBV29-1 combines with J gene TRBJ2-1, with 10 bases identical to TRBD2. CDR1 SQVTM and CDR2 ANQGSEA come from the germline V gene. V shed 6 bases and J 1 base; nucleotides not matched to a gene: 3. The CDR3 is made up of 14 amino acids. This CDR3 is CSVSSGSSYNEQFF. CDR3 bases: TGCAGCGTCTCTAGCGGGAGTTCCTACAATGAGCAGTTCTTC.

This clonotype was observed many times. The J gene is TRBJ2-2, the V gene TRBV11-2; 10 nucleotides agree with TRBD1. The CDR3 totals 16 residues. Per germline, CDR1 SGHAT and CDR2 FQNNGV. Losses at the gene ends were 3 bases for V and 3 bases for J; bases not matched to a gene: 4. CDR3 sequence reads: CASSLGTGVHTGELFF. CDR3 sequence (DNA): TGTGCCAGCAGCTTGGGGACAGGGGTTCACACCGGGGAGCTGTTTTTT.

This clonotype was picked up many times. The rearrangement joins TRBV11-2 to TRBJ2-4; D uncertain. The CDR3 sequence is 14 residues long. Trimming left V 2 bases short and J 4 bases short, with 9 bases between. Per germline, CDR1 SGHAT and CDR2 FQNNGV. For the CDR3, the DNA is TGTGCCAGCAGCTTACCTCGGAAAAAAAACATTCAGTACTTC. This translates into CASSLPRKKNIQYF.

J is TRBJ1-2 and V is TRBV6-1; TRBD1 aligns across 12 bases. This CDR3 has 15 amino acids. The germline V gene encodes CDR1 MNHNS and CDR2 SASEGT. V dropped 7 bases and J dropped 4; count of bases not matched to a gene: 7. In DNA form, the CDR3 reads TGTGCCAGCAAGCGGGACAGGGGGCAAGGCTATGGCTACACCTTC. Translated: CASKRDRGQGYGYTF.